Each of the 19 T cell receptor beta chains below was sequenced from the same sample in a study of spatial heterogeneity in lung cancer. Findings and limits, study-wide: The study found that expanded intratumoral alpha and beta TCR counts tracked tumor mutation counts.

Antigen specificity for these receptors is unknown. Time point: sample taken at primary tumor resection. TCRdb analysed the 5' RACE reads with MiXCR anew, one entry per CDR3 protein. The repertoire holds some 3,800 distinct CDR3 sequences, with 8% to 10% as singletons. Sequenced material: lung tumor tissue, taken at surgery. Receptors originate from a male donor with early-stage non-small cell lung cancer.

This clonotype is labeled large. V and J are TRBV7-3 and TRBJ2-3, with no clear D. The CDR3 contains 15 residues. Trimming removed 4 bases at V and 3 bases at J, with 14 bases between. Germline-derived CDR1 and CDR2 are SGHTA and FQGTGA. Here the CDR3 DNA reads TGTGCCAGCAGCTCTGAAGGTCTGGGGACAGATACGCAGTATTTT. Protein product: CASSSEGLGTDTQYF.

This clonotype has just a few counts. CDR3 DNA sequence: TGTGCCAGCAGTTACTCGACCGTTAGCAATCAGCCCCAGCATTTT. Translating it yields CASSYSTVSNQPQHF. This rearrangement joins TRBV6-2 or TRBV6-3 to TRBJ1-5, with unresolved D. Trimming shortened V by 0 bases and J by 0 bases, and 6 bases separated the two germline ends. Germline assignment: CDR1 MNHEY and CDR2 SVGEGT. This CDR3 region has 15 residues.

The rearrangement uses TRBV4-3 and TRBJ2-7; 7 bases match TRBD1. Germline V CDR1 and CDR2: LGHNA, YSLEER. After removal of 0 bases from V and 6 bases from J, the junction contained 5 bases not matched to a gene. The CDR3 has 14 amino acids. The chain's CDR3 is CASSQDLGGGEQYF. The CDR3 DNA follows: TGCGCCAGCAGCCAAGATCTAGGGGGCGGCGAGCAGTACTTC.

The chain couples TRBV27 to TRBJ1-5; no reliable D call. From germline, CDR1 is MNHEY and CDR2 SMNVEV (reference sequence). The CDR3 is 14 residues long. V was cut by 6 bases and J by 6 bases, with 15 bases left in between. CDR3 loop: CASSPMGYGQPQHF. The CDR3 DNA follows: TGTGCCAGCAGCCCCATGGGGTACGGTCAGCCCCAGCATTTT.

This clonotype was seen a handful of times. V is TRBV7-2 and J is TRBJ2-3, with D perhaps TRBD1 or TRBD2 (5 bases each). The V and J ends lost 5 bases and 4 bases respectively, with 13 bases between them. Germline assignment: CDR1 SGHTA and CDR2 FQGNSA. The CDR3 is 14 residues long. The CDR3 sequence is CASSPTVGADTQYF. The CDR3 nucleotides read TGTGCCAGCAGCCCGACAGTGGGGGCAGATACGCAGTATTTT.

Judged by abundance, this clonotype is large (0.1 to 1%). The V and J genes are TRBV30 and TRBJ1-2; D not resolved. Trimming cost V 4 bases and J 4 bases, with 13 bases left between them. The CDR3 consists of 13 residues. Germline lookup yields CDR1 GTSNPN and CDR2 SVGIG (reference sequence). The DNA for the CDR3 is TGTGCCTGGACTGTGGGAGGGAGCTATGGCTACACCTTC. It yields the protein CAWTVGGSYGYTF.

This clonotype has a count of ten or more. The chain combines TRBV5-6 with TRBJ2-7; 7 bases map to TRBD1. Per germline, CDR1 SGHDT and CDR2 YYEEEE. The CDR3 length is 16 residues. V lost 4 bases to trimming and J lost 3 bases; unmatched junction nucleotides: 13. The CDR3 bases are TGTGCCAGCAGCCGTTTGGCGACAGGGAAGGACTACGAGCAGTACTTC. Protein product: CASSRLATGKDYEQYF.

By sample fraction, this clonotype is medium-sized. V gene TRBV20-1 combines with J gene TRBJ2-4; D is tentatively TRBD1 or TRBD2 (6 bases each). CDR1 DFQATT and CDR2 SNEGSKA come from the germline V gene (reference sequence). Trimming removed 1 base at V and 1 base at J, with 14 bases between. The CDR3 covers 16 residues. CDR3 region: CSARVLAQGAKNIQYF. The CDR3 region has the DNA TGCAGTGCTAGAGTTCTAGCGCAGGGGGCCAAAAACATTCAGTACTTC.

This clonotype is labeled medium-sized. The chain couples TRBV7-2 to TRBJ1-6, with 8 bases that match TRBD1. The junction had 3 bases not matched to a gene; V was cut back by 1 base and J by 7 bases. CDR1 SGHTA and CDR2 FQGNSA come from the germline V gene. This CDR3 spans 15 amino acids. In DNA form, the CDR3 reads TGTGCCAGCAGCTTAGTTTCAGGGGGCAATTCACCCCTCCACTTT. Residues: CASSLVSGGNSPLHF.

This clonotype is labeled as medium-sized (0.01 to 0.1%). The gene calls are TRBV7-8 and TRBJ2-5; 7 bases are a match to TRBD1. The J segment lost 1 base and the V segment lost 2 bases, leaving 4 bases of the junction unmatched. The CDR3 consists of 15 residues. CDR1 SGHVS and CDR2 FQNEAQ come from the germline V gene. CDR3 loop: CASSLMTGFQETQYF. As DNA, the CDR3 is TGTGCCAGCAGCTTAATGACAGGGTTCCAAGAGACCCAGTACTTC.

Comment on this clonotype: It may be a read error: a sequence one base away is much more abundant. The genes are TRBV4-3 and TRBJ2-3, with 11 bases matching TRBD2. The CDR3 extends over 15 amino acids. CDR1 LGHNA and CDR2 YSLEER come from the germline V gene. The CDR3, as DNA: TGCGCCAGCAGCCAACTAGCGGGGGGCACAGATACGAAGTATTTT. Its protein is CASSQLAGGTDTKYF.

Concerning this clonotype itself: A read error is possible here, since a much larger clone lies one base away. The genes are TRBV2 and TRBJ2-7; D is ambiguous. The CDR3 consists of 14 residues. Germline values: CDR1 SNHLY, CDR2 FYNNEI. The CDR3 bases are TGTGCCAGCAGCCCTCGCCCATATAGCTACGAGCCGTACTTC. The encoded protein is CASSPRPYSYEPYF.

This chain uses TRBV6-5 with TRBJ1-4; D ambiguous. This CDR3 region has 13 residues. The V gene's germline CDR1 is MNHEY and CDR2 SVGAGI. V lost 8 bases and J 6 bases, leaving 13 bases between the germline ends. In DNA form, the CDR3 reads TGTGCCAGCTCTCGGAATGGGGATGAAAAACTGTTTTTT. Its translation: CASSRNGDEKLFF.

V is TRBV7-2 and J is TRBJ2-1, with D possibly matching TRBD2 (5 bases). The CDR3 consists of 15 residues. The germline V gene has CDR1 SGHTA and CDR2 FQGNSA. The V and J ends lost 4 bases and 9 bases respectively, with 19 bases between them. The CDR3 coding sequence is TGTGCCAGCAGCTACGGCCAGGCGGGTAATAGTGAGCAGTTCTTC. It codes for CASSYGQAGNSEQFF.

Judged by abundance, this clonotype is large (0.1 to 1%). The CDR3 region has the DNA TGCAGTGCCCCGACTAGCGGGAGAAAAGGGACAGATACGCAGTATTTT. It encodes CSAPTSGRKGTDTQYF. The chain recombines TRBV20-1 with TRBJ2-3; 12 bases line up with TRBD2. Germline CDR1 reads DFQATT; CDR2 reads SNEGSKA (reference sequence). With V trimmed by 6 bases and J by 3 bases, 10 bases remained unmatched. The CDR3 sequence is 16 residues long.

The chain links TRBV5-4 to TRBJ2-1; 11 bases agree with TRBD2. The CDR3 consists of 15 residues. Trimming removed 6 bases from V and 3 bases from J; junction bases left unmatched: 5. Germline CDR1 is SGHNT and CDR2 is YYREEE (reference sequence). The CDR3 DNA sequence: TGTGCCAGCACCCCGACTAGCGGGAACTACAATGAGCAGTTCTTC. Translated: CASTPTSGNYNEQFF.

A note on this clonotype: A much larger clonotype is one base distant, so this may be a read error. The chain employs TRBV7-3 and TRBJ2-6; 9 nucleotides agree with TRBD1. The CDR3 has 17 residues. Per germline, CDR1 SGHTA and CDR2 FQGTGA. CDR3 in DNA: TGTGCCAGCAGCAAACAGGGGGCGGCCTCTGGGGCCAACGTCCTGGCTTTC. Its protein is CASSKQGAASGANVLAF.

Judged by abundance, this clonotype is medium-sized (0.01 to 0.1%). The V and J genes are TRBV6-5 and TRBJ2-3, with D perhaps matching TRBD1 (6 bases). The CDR3 runs to 15 residues. V shed 6 bases and J shed 0 bases, with 13 bases lying between them. Germline V lookup: CDR1 MNHEY, CDR2 SVGAGI. CDR3 sequence: CASSKTGYSTDTQYF. CDR3 in DNA: TGTGCCAGCAGCAAGACAGGATATAGCACAGATACGCAGTATTTT.

This clonotype is labeled as medium-sized (0.01 to 0.1%). The V call is TRBV11-2, the J call TRBJ2-1; D is possibly TRBD2 (5 bases). Germline V lookup: CDR1 SGHAT, CDR2 FQNNGV. There are 15 residues in the CDR3. Trimming removed 5 bases at V and 3 bases at J, with 14 bases between. The chain's CDR3 is CASSLSGGGYNEQFF. The CDR3 DNA is TGTGCCAGCAGCCTCAGCGGAGGTGGCTACAATGAGCAGTTCTTC.